The rows below give T cell receptor beta chains drawn from one sample of a study of blood T cell repertoires in COVID-19. Using immunoSEQ multiplex PCR, the repertoire was profiled, and TCRdb retains in-frame clones only, with some absent. This table holds about 370,000 clones, approximately 87% found once. The specimen was peripheral blood. The origin of the receptors is a woman aged 30 to 39 with COVID-19, enrolled during active disease. Each CDR3 is given without its conserved first and last residue. Fields, in order: D gene, J gene, V gene, CDR3 protein. The D gene is left open where the match is weak.

>TRBD2|TRBJ2-2|TRBV9
ASSLSRTGLVTGELF
>NA|TRBJ2-1|TRBV10-1
ASSESIGDYNEQF
>TRBD1|TRBJ2-2|TRBV29-1
SVANRGVNTGELF
>TRBD2|TRBJ2-7|TRBV6-5
ASQLAGGREQY
>NA|TRBJ1-4|TRBV5-5
ASSLERGLGNEKLF
>TRBD1|TRBJ2-2|TRBV19
ASTSAGDRGIKNTGELF
>NA|TRBJ1-5|TRBV24-1
ATSDSGHLNQPQH
>NA|TRBJ2-3|TRBV4-1
ASTLIPSRRSPDTQY
>TRBD2|TRBJ2-7|TRBV29-1
SVSGTISYEQY
>TRBD1|TRBJ1-2|TRBV5-1
ASSRGEMGTGFGYT
>TRBD1|TRBJ2-1|TRBV6-6
ASSYPGQGWNNEQF
>TRBD2|TRBJ2-3|TRBV2
ASCRAGPTSRFPLSTDTQY
>NA|TRBJ2-1|TRBV6-5
ASYLPPPANEQF
>NA|TRBJ2-1|TRBV5-6
ASSPSGNEQF
>TRBD1|TRBJ1-1|TRBV5-4
ASSLVRGLGSTEAF
>NA|TRBJ2-7|TRBV2
ASSPYYEQY
>TRBD2|TRBJ2-7|TRBV18
ASSPPPSGFSYEQY
>NA|TRBJ2-1|TRBV2
ASSANRERNEQF
>NA|TRBJ2-2|TRBV2
ASSERGTGELF
>NA|TRBJ2-2|TRBV7-9
ASRPQRGSRELF
>TRBD1|TRBJ2-6|TRBV11-2
ASSSRGRGANVLT
>TRBD2|TRBJ2-7|TRBV5-1
ASSPEVAGGPKGEQY
>NA|TRBJ1-5|TRBV6-6
ASSQSQIDNQPQH
>TRBD2|TRBJ2-1|TRBV2
ASSPEWASGNNEQF